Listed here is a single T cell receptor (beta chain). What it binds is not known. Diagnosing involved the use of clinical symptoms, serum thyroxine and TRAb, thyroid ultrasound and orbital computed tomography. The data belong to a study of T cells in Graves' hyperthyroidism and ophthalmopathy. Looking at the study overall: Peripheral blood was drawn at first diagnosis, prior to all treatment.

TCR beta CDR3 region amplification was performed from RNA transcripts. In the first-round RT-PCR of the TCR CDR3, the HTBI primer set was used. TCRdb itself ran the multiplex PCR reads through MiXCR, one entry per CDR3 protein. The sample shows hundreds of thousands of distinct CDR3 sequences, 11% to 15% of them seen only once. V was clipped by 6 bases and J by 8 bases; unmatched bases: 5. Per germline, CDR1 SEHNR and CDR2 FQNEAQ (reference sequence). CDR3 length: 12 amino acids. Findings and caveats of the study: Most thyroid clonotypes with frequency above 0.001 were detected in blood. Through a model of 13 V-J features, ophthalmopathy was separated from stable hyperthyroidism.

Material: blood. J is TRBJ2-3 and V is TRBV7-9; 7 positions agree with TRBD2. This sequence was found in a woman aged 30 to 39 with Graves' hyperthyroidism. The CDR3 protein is CASRPTGGTQYF. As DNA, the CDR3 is TGTGCCAGCAGGCCAACGGGGGGTACGCAGTATTTT.